The entry below gives a single T cell receptor beta chain sequence along with its context. Its cognate antigen is unknown. The sample comes from a study of shared clonotypes between healthy human individuals. At the level of the study: Each donor's CD4 naive and CD4 memory cells filled three plates apiece, CD8 naive two, and CD8 memory one. Findings of the study overall: A small donor pool kept down the genetic and exposure-history diversity that was represented.

CDR1 is ENHRY and CDR2 is SYGVKD in the germline V gene. This CDR3 spans 13 amino acids. V shed 0 bases and J shed 7 bases, with 7 bases lying between them. Repertoires were generated with immunoSEQ multiplex PCR, while TCRdb's copy carries only in-frame clones and drops some. The sample has roughly 2.5 million clones; 90% to 95% are singletons. The sequenced sample consisted of naive CD4+ T cells sorted from blood. Subset given: CD45RA+ positively selected. The chain uses TRBV10-3 and TRBJ2-1, with D unresolved. The TCR was taken from a man aged 18 to 30 in good health. For the CDR3, the DNA is TGTGCCATCAGTGAGTCGAAAAGGAATGAGCAGTTCTTC. This sequence encodes CAISESKRNEQFF.